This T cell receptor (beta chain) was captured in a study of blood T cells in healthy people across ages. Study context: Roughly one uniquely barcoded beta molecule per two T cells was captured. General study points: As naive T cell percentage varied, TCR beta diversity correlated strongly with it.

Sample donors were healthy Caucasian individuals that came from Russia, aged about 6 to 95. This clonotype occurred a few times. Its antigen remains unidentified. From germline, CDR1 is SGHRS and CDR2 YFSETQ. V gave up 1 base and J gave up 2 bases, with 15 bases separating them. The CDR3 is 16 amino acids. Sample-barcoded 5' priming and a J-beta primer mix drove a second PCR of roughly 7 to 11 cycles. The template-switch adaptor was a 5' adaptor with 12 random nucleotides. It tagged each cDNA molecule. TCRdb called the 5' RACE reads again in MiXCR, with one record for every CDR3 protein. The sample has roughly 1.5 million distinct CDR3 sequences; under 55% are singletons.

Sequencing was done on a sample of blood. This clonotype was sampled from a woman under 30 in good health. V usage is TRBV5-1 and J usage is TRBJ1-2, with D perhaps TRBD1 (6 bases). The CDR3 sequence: CASSLSGGPLNYGYTF. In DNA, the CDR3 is TGCGCCAGCAGCTTGAGCGGGGGGCCACTGAACTATGGCTACACCTTC.